This T cell receptor beta chain emerged from a study of post-analysis software for immune sequencing data. This clonotype was found many times. Its specificity is unknown. Unique molecular identifiers featured in each of the TCR beta cDNA libraries. One entry per CDR3 protein results from TCRdb running MiXCR on the PCR reads. The top ten clones hold around an eighth of a sample with a few hundred thousand distinct CDR3 sequences, roughly 35% of them seen once. Trimming removed 4 bases from V and 5 bases from J, with 20 bases in between. Germline V gene data show CDR1 as SQVTM and CDR2 as ANQGSEA. The CDR3 consists of 15 residues. Study-wide results and caveats: Compared with controls, patients had more of 4 to 6 TRBV segments, including TRBV5-6, TRBV5-1 and TRBV20-1.

Sequenced: blood. The V gene is TRBV29-1, the J gene TRBJ1-1; the D is unclear. The sequence came from a girl between 5 and 17 years old with multiple sclerosis. Written as DNA, the CDR3 is TGCAGCGTTGGCTTCAGGAAGAATATAAAAACTGAAGCTTTCTTT. Residues: CSVGFRKNIKTEAFF.